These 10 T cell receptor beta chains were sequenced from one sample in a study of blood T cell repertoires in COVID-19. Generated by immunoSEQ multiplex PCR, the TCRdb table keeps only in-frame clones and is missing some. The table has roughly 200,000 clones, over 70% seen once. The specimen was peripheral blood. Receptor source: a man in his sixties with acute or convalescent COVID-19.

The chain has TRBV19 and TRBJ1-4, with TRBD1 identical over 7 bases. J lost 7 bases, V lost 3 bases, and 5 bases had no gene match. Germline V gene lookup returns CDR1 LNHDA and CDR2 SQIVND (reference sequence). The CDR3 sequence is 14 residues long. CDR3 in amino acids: CASSMGTVFEKLFF. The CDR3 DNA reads TGTGCCAGTAGTATGGGGACAGTCTTTGAAAAACTGTTTTTT.

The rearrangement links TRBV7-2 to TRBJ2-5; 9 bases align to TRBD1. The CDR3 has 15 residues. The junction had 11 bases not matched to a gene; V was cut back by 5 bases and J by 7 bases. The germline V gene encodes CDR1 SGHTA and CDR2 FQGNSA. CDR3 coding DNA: TGTGCCAGCAGCCGGAATACAGGGGGCGAAGGGACCCAGTACTTC. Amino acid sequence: CASSRNTGGEGTQYF. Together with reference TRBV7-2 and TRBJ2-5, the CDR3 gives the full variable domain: GAGVSQSPSNKVTEKGKDVELRCDPISGHTALYWYRQSLGQGLEFLIYFQGNSAPDKSGLPSDRFSAERTGGSVSTLTIQRTQQEDSAVYLCASSRNTGGEGTQYFGPGTRLLVL.

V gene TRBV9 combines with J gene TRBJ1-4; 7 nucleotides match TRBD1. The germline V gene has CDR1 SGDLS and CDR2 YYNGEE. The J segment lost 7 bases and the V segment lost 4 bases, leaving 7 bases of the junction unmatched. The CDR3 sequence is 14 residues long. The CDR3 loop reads CASSPRQGSEKLFF. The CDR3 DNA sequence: TGTGCCAGCAGCCCCCGACAGGGTTCTGAAAAACTGTTTTTT.

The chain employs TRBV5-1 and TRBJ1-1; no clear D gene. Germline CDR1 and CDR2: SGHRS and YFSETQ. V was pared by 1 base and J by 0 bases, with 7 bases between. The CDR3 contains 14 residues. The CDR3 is CASSLFAVNTEAFF. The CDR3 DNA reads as TGCGCCAGCAGCTTGTTTGCAGTGAACACTGAAGCTTTCTTT.

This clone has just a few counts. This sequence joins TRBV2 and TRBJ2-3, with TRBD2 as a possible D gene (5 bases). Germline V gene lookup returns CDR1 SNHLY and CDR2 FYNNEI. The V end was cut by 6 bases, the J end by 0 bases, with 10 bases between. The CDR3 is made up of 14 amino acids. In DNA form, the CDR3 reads TGTGCCAGCAGGATGAGGGCTAGCACAGATACGCAGTATTTT. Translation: CASRMRASTDTQYF.

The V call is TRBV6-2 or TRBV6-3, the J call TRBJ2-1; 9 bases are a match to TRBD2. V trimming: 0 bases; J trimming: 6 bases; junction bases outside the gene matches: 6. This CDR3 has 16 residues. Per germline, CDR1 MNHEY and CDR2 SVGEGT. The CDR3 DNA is TGTGCCAGCAGTTACTCAAGGCGGGGGGGCCCCAATGAGCAGTTCTTC. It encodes CASSYSRRGGPNEQFF.

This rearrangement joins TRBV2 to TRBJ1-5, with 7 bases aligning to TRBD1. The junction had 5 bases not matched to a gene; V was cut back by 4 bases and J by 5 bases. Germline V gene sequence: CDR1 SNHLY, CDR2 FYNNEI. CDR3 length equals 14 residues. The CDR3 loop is CASSVTGYDQPQHF. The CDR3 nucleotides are TGTGCCAGCAGTGTGACAGGGTACGATCAGCCCCAGCATTTT. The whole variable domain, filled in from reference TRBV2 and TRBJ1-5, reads EPEVTQTPSHQVTQMGQEVILRCVPISNHLYFYWYRQILGQKVEFLVSFYNNEISEKSEIFDDQFSVERPDGSNFTLKIRSTKLEDSAMYFCASSVTGYDQPQHFGDGTRLSIL.

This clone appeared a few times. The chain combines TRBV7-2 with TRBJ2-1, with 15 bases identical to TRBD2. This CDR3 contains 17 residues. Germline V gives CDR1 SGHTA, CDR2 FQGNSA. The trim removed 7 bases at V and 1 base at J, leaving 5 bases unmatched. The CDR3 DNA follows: TGTGCCAGCATCGGGACTAGCGGGGGGTTATCCTACAATGAGCAGTTCTTC. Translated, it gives CASIGTSGGLSYNEQFF.

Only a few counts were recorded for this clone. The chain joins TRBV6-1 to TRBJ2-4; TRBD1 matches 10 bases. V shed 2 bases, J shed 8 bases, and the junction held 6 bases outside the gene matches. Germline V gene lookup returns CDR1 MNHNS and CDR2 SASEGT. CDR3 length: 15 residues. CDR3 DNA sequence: TGTGCCAGCAGTGAACCAAGGACAGGGGGGGACATTCAGTACTTC. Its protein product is CASSEPRTGGDIQYF.

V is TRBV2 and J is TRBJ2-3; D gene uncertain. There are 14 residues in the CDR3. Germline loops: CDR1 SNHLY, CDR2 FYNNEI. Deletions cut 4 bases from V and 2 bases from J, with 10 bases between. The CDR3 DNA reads TGTGCCAGCAGTGTAATCCAGAACACAGATACGCAGTATTTT. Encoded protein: CASSVIQNTDTQYF.